A single sample gave rise to the 23 T cell receptor beta chains below, sequenced in a study of beta chain features in type 1 diabetes (dated by TCRdb to the late 2010s). The method behind the library was the immunoSEQ multiplex PCR assay. The entire isolated RNA was reverse transcribed using the High Capacity cDNA Reverse Transcription Kit, and thus expressed TCRB transcripts were sequenced. Imported from immuneACCESS, the table was reduced by TCRdb to in-frame sequences with V and J called. These copies leave out some clones; in studies compared against another copy, an unresolved V gene accounts for under half, and the cause of the remainder is not known. This sample comprises hundreds of thousands of clones, around an eighth of them detected only once. The top ten constitute more than 0.015% of the sample. Sequencing used naive CD4+ T cells from blood. Explained via the paper, the cell subset or site label denotes: true naive CD4+ T cells. The receptors derive from a man between 18 and 29 years old in good health.

J is TRBJ2-3 and V is TRBV30, with D perhaps matching TRBD1 (6 bases). The CDR3 is 13 amino acids. CDR1 and CDR2 from the germline V gene are GTSNPN and SVGIG (reference sequence). The V end lost 8 bases, the J end lost 2 bases, and 14 bases lay between the germline ends. In DNA form, the CDR3 reads TGTGCCGGGTGGACAGCCAACACAGATACGCAGTATTTT. Translation: CAGWTANTDTQYF.

This chain uses TRBV15 with TRBJ1-4, with D possibly matching TRBD1 (5 bases). The V end lost 2 bases, the J end lost 10 bases, and 11 bases lay between the germline ends. Germline-derived CDR1 and CDR2 are LNHNV and YYDKDF (reference sequence). CDR3 length: 13 residues. This chain's CDR3 is CATSRRDSGKLFF. DNA for the CDR3: TGTGCCACCAGCAGACGGGACTCTGGAAAACTGTTTTTT.

The chain combines TRBV7-9 with TRBJ2-7; a weak D match, TRBD2 (6 bases). Trimming took 6 bases from V and 0 from J, leaving 18 bases between them. CDR1 SEHNR and CDR2 FQNEAQ come from the germline V gene (reference sequence). CDR3 length: 16 amino acids. CDR3 residues: CASRRWGEESSYEQYF. DNA of the CDR3: TGTGCCAGCAGACGATGGGGGGAGGAGTCCTCCTACGAGCAGTACTTC.

CDR3: CASSSGLPHNEQFF. In nucleotides, the CDR3 is TGTGCCAGCAGCTCAGGACTGCCTCACAATGAGCAGTTCTTC. The J gene is TRBJ2-1, the V gene TRBV7-2, with a weak D call TRBD2 (5 bases). CDR3 length: 14 residues. The V end lost 4 bases, the J end lost 5 bases, and 12 bases lay between the germline ends. Germline loops: CDR1 SGHTA, CDR2 FQGNSA.

The chain couples TRBV4-2 to TRBJ1-2; 7 bases are shared with TRBD1. The germline V gene has CDR1 LGHNA and CDR2 YNFKEQ. Trimming removed 0 bases from V and 7 bases from J; junction bases left unmatched: 8. The CDR3 loop spans 15 amino acids. CDR3 in amino acids: CASSQDTGDGLGYTF. CDR3 bases: TGTGCCAGCAGCCAAGATACAGGGGACGGTCTTGGCTACACCTTC.

The rearrangement links TRBV10-3 to TRBJ2-5, with D unclear. This CDR3 region has 18 residues. V lost 3 bases and J lost 4, with 24 bases in between. Germline V gives CDR1 ENHRY, CDR2 SYGVKD. Written as DNA, the CDR3 is TGTGCCATCAGTGAAAGGCGTTCGGATCCTTTAACGGGAGAGACCCAGTACTTC. Protein sequence: CAISERRSDPLTGETQYF.

In its sample, this clone was seen a few times. The chain couples TRBV4-2 to TRBJ2-7; 7 nucleotides match TRBD1. V dropped 2 bases and J dropped 0; count of bases not matched to a gene: 7. The CDR3 has 16 amino acids. Germline CDR1 LGHNA, CDR2 YNFKEQ. CDR3 nucleotides: TGTGCCAGCAGCCAATATACCGGGGACAGCTCCTACGAGCAGTACTTC. Amino acids: CASSQYTGDSSYEQYF.

In this sample, this clone turned up many times. The chain is built from TRBV28 and TRBJ2-5; 7 bases match TRBD1. This CDR3 is built from 13 residues. V was clipped by 4 bases and J by 5 bases; unmatched bases: 4. The V gene's germline CDR1 is MDHEN and CDR2 SYDVKM. The chain's CDR3 is CASSSGTVETQYF. DNA for the CDR3: TGTGCCAGCAGTTCCGGGACAGTCGAGACCCAGTACTTC.

This clone has just a few counts. V gene TRBV28 combines with J gene TRBJ1-2, with 9 nucleotides matching TRBD1. V lost 3 bases to trimming and J lost 0 bases; unmatched junction nucleotides: 8. The CDR3 runs to 17 residues. Germline V gene sequence: CDR1 MDHEN, CDR2 SYDVKM. The CDR3 nucleotides are TGTGCCAGCAGTTTCTACAGGGGGCGAATTTCTAACTATGGCTACACCTTC. Translating gives CASSFYRGRISNYGYTF.

This clone occurred a few times. V gene TRBV30 combines with J gene TRBJ1-1; TRBD1 is a possible D gene (5 bases). The CDR3 has 13 residues. Trimming removed 7 bases from V and 3 bases from J, with 15 bases in between. CDR1 is GTSNPN, CDR2 SVGIG, per germline (reference sequence). In DNA, the CDR3 is TGTGCCTTCCTACGGGGGGGACACACTGAAGCTTTCTTT. It encodes CAFLRGGHTEAFF.

V gene TRBV4-3 combines with J gene TRBJ1-3; 8 bases agree with TRBD1. Losses at the gene ends were 4 bases for V and 7 bases for J; bases not matched to a gene: 9. In germline, CDR1 is LGHNA, CDR2 YSLEER. CDR3 length: 15 amino acids. The CDR3 loop is CASSPDRGRANTIYF. The CDR3 DNA is TGCGCCAGCAGCCCAGACAGGGGCAGGGCGAACACCATATATTTT.

The chain recombines TRBV6-5 with TRBJ2-1; TRBD2 matches at 12 bases. The CDR3 covers 15 residues. Trimming cost V 6 bases and J 6 bases; bases outside gene matches: 6. Germline V gene lookup returns CDR1 MNHEY and CDR2 SVGAGI. In DNA form, the CDR3 reads TGTGCCAGCAGATCTCTAGCGGGGGGGAGCAATGAGCAGTTCTTC. It translates to CASRSLAGGSNEQFF.

V usage is TRBV28 and J usage is TRBJ2-4; D remains unclear. There are 13 residues in the CDR3. Looked up from germline, CDR1 is MDHEN and CDR2 is SYDVKM. The V end lost 3 bases, the J end lost 14 bases, and 17 bases lay between the germline ends. The DNA of the CDR3 is TGTGCCAGCAGTTTCGGCAGAGGCCTCGGCGAGTACTTC. Amino acid sequence: CASSFGRGLGEYF. The full variable domain, completed using reference TRBV28 and TRBJ2-4, is DVKVTQSSRYLVKRTGEKVFLECVQDMDHENMFWYRQDPGLGLRLIYFSYDVKMKEKGDIPEGYSVSREKKERFSLILESASTNQTSMYLCASSFGRGLGEYFGAGTRLSVL.

This clone was detected a few times. J is TRBJ2-7 and V is TRBV29-1; D unresolved. V lost 5 bases, J lost 1 base, and 12 bases lay in between. The CDR3 contains 13 residues. Germline V gives CDR1 SQVTM, CDR2 ANQGSEA. Here the CDR3 reads CSVFGPRSYEQYF. The CDR3 DNA reads TGCAGCGTTTTCGGCCCCAGGTCCTACGAGCAGTACTTC.

The V gene is TRBV5-1, the J gene TRBJ2-5; D might be TRBD2 (5 bases). Trimming left V 0 bases short and J 2 bases short, with 14 bases between. Germline CDR1 SGHRS, CDR2 YFSETQ. The CDR3 covers 16 residues. The DNA for the CDR3 is TGCGCCAGCAGCTTGGCCAGGAGGACCCTTCAAGAGACCCAGTACTTC. Translation: CASSLARRTLQETQYF.

CDR3: CASSRLAGVNEQFF. The CDR3 DNA sequence: TGTGCCAGCAGTCGACTAGCGGGAGTCAATGAGCAGTTCTTC. V is TRBV6-5 and J is TRBJ2-1, with 12 bases that match TRBD2. Trimming removed 5 bases from V and 6 bases from J; junction bases left unmatched: 2. This CDR3 comprises 14 residues. Germline V lookup: CDR1 MNHEY, CDR2 SVGAGI.

This clone was counted only a few times. J is TRBJ2-3 and V is TRBV4-1; possibly TRBD2 for D (6 bases). The length of the CDR3 is 15 residues. V was clipped by 2 bases and J by 3 bases, with 12 bases between them. The germline V gene encodes CDR1 MGHRA and CDR2 YSYEKL. CDR3 amino acids: CASSQSGRETDTQYF. CDR3 nucleotide sequence: TGCGCCAGCAGCCAAAGTGGACGGGAGACAGATACGCAGTATTTT.

The chain joins TRBV9 to TRBJ1-2, with TRBD1 as a possible D gene (6 bases). Germline V gene data show CDR1 as SGDLS and CDR2 as YYNGEE. The CDR3 loop spans 13 amino acids. V dropped 6 bases and J dropped 6 bases, with 15 bases sitting between them. DNA for the CDR3: TGTGCCAGCAATAGAGGGGGTATCCATGGCTACACCTTC. It is translated as CASNRGGIHGYTF.

This clone was seen only a few times. This chain links TRBV9 with TRBJ2-5; 9 bases match TRBD2. Germline lookup yields CDR1 SGDLS and CDR2 YYNGEE. CDR3 length: 16 amino acids. The V gene end was trimmed by 0 bases and the J gene end by 4 bases; junction bases not matched to a gene: 7. The CDR3 protein is CASSVEGGGARETQYF. CDR3 in DNA: TGTGCCAGCAGCGTAGAGGGCGGGGGGGCCAGAGAGACCCAGTACTTC.

The V gene is TRBV28, the J gene TRBJ1-1; 9 nucleotides line up with TRBD1. This CDR3 spans 16 amino acids. Germline trimming cut 6 bases from V and 3 bases from J; bases unmatched to any gene: 11. Germline V lookup: CDR1 MDHEN, CDR2 SYDVKM. In nucleotides, the CDR3 is TGTGCCAGCAGCAAACTCCGGGACAGGGTTGACACTGAAGCTTTCTTT. Its translation is CASSKLRDRVDTEAFF.

The rearrangement joins TRBV9 to TRBJ2-6; tentatively, D is TRBD1 (5 bases). CDR3 length: 15 residues. In germline, CDR1 is SGDLS, CDR2 YYNGEE. Trimming removed 1 base at V and 3 bases at J, with 8 bases between. CDR3 in amino acids: CASSVRGDGANVLTF. The CDR3 nucleotides are TGTGCCAGCAGCGTAAGGGGTGATGGGGCCAACGTCCTGACTTTC.

This clone showed up just a few times. The genes are TRBV5-1 and TRBJ2-3; a weak D match, TRBD1 (6 bases). This CDR3 has 17 residues. The germline V and J ends were trimmed by 0 bases and 0 bases, with 14 bases remaining between them. Germline V gives CDR1 SGHRS, CDR2 YFSETQ. This chain's CDR3 is CASSLAGTPVSTDTQYF. In DNA form, the CDR3 reads TGCGCCAGCAGCTTGGCCGGGACACCAGTAAGCACAGATACGCAGTATTTT.

The chain is built from TRBV7-3 and TRBJ2-6; maybe TRBD1 (5 bases). V lost 5 bases to trimming and J lost 0 bases, with 14 bases between them. The CDR3 totals 17 residues. Germline-derived CDR1 and CDR2 are SGHTA and FQGTGA. CDR3 protein: CASSQGHTLSGANVLTF. CDR3 in DNA: TGTGCCAGCAGCCAGGGCCATACCCTCTCTGGGGCCAACGTCCTGACTTTC.